Shown below are 27 T cell receptor beta chains from a single sample sequenced in a study of blood T cell repertoires in COVID-19. The assay was immunoSEQ multiplex PCR, and TCRdb's table has in-frame clones only and misses some. The profile shows roughly 200,000 clones, about 90% of them singletons. The source material was peripheral blood. These receptors came from a middle-aged man with acute or convalescent COVID-19.

The V call is TRBV11-2, the J call TRBJ1-2; 9 positions agree with TRBD1. Germline V lookup: CDR1 SGHAT, CDR2 FQNNGV. With 5 bases clipped from V and 4 bases from J, the junction kept 14 bases outside the gene matches. The CDR3 extends over 17 amino acids. The DNA for the CDR3 is TGTGCCAGCAGCCCCTCAGCCGGGACAGGGTTTAGCTATGGCTACACCTTC. Its translation: CASSPSAGTGFSYGYTF.

The chain joins TRBV2 to TRBJ1-2; 7 bases map to TRBD1. With 6 bases clipped from V and 11 bases from J, the junction kept 12 bases outside the gene matches. The CDR3 sequence is 13 residues long. Looked up from germline, CDR1 is SNHLY and CDR2 is FYNNEI. The CDR3: CASSADRALIYTF. The CDR3 DNA reads TGTGCCAGCAGCGCCGACAGGGCCCTAATTTACACCTTC.

The genes are TRBV28 and TRBJ1-5, with a possible D match to TRBD1 (5 bases). Germline V gene sequence: CDR1 MDHEN, CDR2 SYDVKM. Trimming took 8 bases from V and 2 from J, leaving 22 bases between them. CDR3 length equals 17 residues. The CDR3 sequence: CASAPPRLGGGNQPQHF. The DNA for the CDR3 is TGTGCCAGCGCCCCCCCTCGGCTGGGGGGGGGCAATCAGCCCCAGCATTTT.

V gene TRBV7-9 combines with J gene TRBJ1-4; possible D gene TRBD1, 6 bases. The V and J ends lost 4 bases and 8 bases respectively, with 11 bases between them. CDR3 length: 13 amino acids. CDR1 is SEHNR, CDR2 FQNEAQ, per germline (reference sequence). The CDR3 reads CASSSQQGEKLFF. CDR3 in DNA: TGTGCCAGCAGCTCTCAACAGGGAGAAAAACTGTTTTTT.

J is TRBJ2-5 and V is TRBV28; TRBD2 aligns across 7 bases. Germline CDR1 is MDHEN and CDR2 is SYDVKM. This CDR3 has 15 residues. The V gene end was trimmed by 1 base and the J gene end by 7 bases; junction bases not matched to a gene: 9. In DNA form, the CDR3 reads TGTGCCAGCAGTTTATACCGGGATTGGGAGGGGACCCAGTACTTC. Translated, it gives CASSLYRDWEGTQYF.

This clone was counted a single time. The chain couples TRBV5-6 to TRBJ1-2; TRBD1 matches 9 bases. V shed 4 bases, J shed 7 bases, and the junction held 5 bases outside the gene matches. The CDR3 extends over 13 amino acids. Germline-derived CDR1 and CDR2 are SGHDT and YYEEEE. DNA of the CDR3: TGTGCCAGCAGCATGGGACAGGGATTTGGCTACACCTTC. Its protein product is CASSMGQGFGYTF.

The rearrangement uses TRBV12-3 or TRBV12-4 and TRBJ2-5; D is ambiguous. The germline V and J ends were trimmed by 6 bases and 3 bases, with 11 bases remaining between them. The CDR3 is 13 residues long. DNA of the CDR3: TGTGCCAGCAGCCCGGCGGAAAAAGAGACCCAGTACTTC. Its protein is CASSPAEKETQYF.

This clone was picked up one time. The chain has TRBV28 and TRBJ2-1; 10 bases are a match to TRBD2. CDR1 and CDR2 from the germline V gene are MDHEN and SYDVKM. This CDR3 is 18 amino acids long. V shed 5 bases, J shed 7 bases, and the junction held 17 bases outside the gene matches. The DNA of the CDR3 is TGTGCCAGCAGTCAGAGCGGGAGGGCGTTTAGGTTGTGGAATGAGCAGTTCTTC. Translating gives CASSQSGRAFRLWNEQFF.

CDR3 loop: CASSLEGQVVTEAFF. The CDR3 DNA reads TGTGCCAGCAGCTTAGAGGGACAGGTTGTCACTGAAGCTTTCTTT. This sequence joins TRBV11-2 and TRBJ1-1; 8 nucleotides agree with TRBD1. V dropped 0 bases and J dropped 4; count of bases not matched to a gene: 4. Germline V gene data show CDR1 as SGHAT and CDR2 as FQNNGV. The CDR3 sequence is 15 residues long.

The chain has TRBV7-2 and TRBJ2-1, with D possibly matching TRBD2 (5 bases). The CDR3 covers 14 residues. Deletions cut 5 bases from V and 3 bases from J, with 11 bases between. The germline V gene has CDR1 SGHTA and CDR2 FQGNSA. CDR3 region: CASSLGSGYNEQFF. CDR3 nucleotide sequence: TGTGCCAGCAGCCTAGGGAGCGGCTACAATGAGCAGTTCTTC. The full variable domain, in which reference TRBV7-2 and TRBJ2-1 provide the parts outside the CDR3, is GAGVSQSPSNKVTEKGKDVELRCDPISGHTALYWYRQSLGQGLEFLIYFQGNSAPDKSGLPSDRFSAERTGGSVSTLTIQRTQQEDSAVYLCASSLGSGYNEQFFGPGTRLTVL.

V gene TRBV28 combines with J gene TRBJ2-7; D possibly corresponds to TRBD1 (5 bases). V lost 6 bases, J lost 3 bases, and 9 bases lay in between. The CDR3 covers 12 residues. Germline V lookup: CDR1 MDHEN, CDR2 SYDVKM. This CDR3 reads CASRLGHYEQYF. CDR3 in DNA: TGTGCCAGCAGACTCGGACACTACGAGCAGTACTTC.

This clone turned up a few times. In the same sample, other DNA sequences code for this CDR3. The genes are TRBV5-1 and TRBJ2-5; the match to TRBD1 covers 8 bases. V was pared by 4 bases and J by 1 base, with 3 bases of the junction left unmatched. The CDR3 totals 14 residues. CDR1 and CDR2 from the germline V gene are SGHRS and YFSETQ. In nucleotides, the CDR3 is TGCGCCAGCAGCCCCGGACAGGGCCAAGAGACCCAGTACTTC. This codes for CASSPGQGQETQYF.

V and J are TRBV9 and TRBJ2-3, with 10 bases aligning to TRBD2. Germline CDR1 reads SGDLS; CDR2 reads YYNGEE. This CDR3 contains 15 residues. V lost 0 bases to trimming and J lost 6 bases; unmatched junction nucleotides: 4. The CDR3 loop is CASSVVLAGTDTQYF. CDR3 DNA: TGTGCCAGCAGCGTAGTACTAGCGGGAACTGATACGCAGTATTTT.

The chain recombines TRBV25-1 with TRBJ2-7, with D possibly TRBD1 on 6 matching bases. Germline CDR1 MGHDK, CDR2 SYGVNS. The CDR3 consists of 12 residues. Trimming removed 4 bases at V and 6 bases at J, with 10 bases between. The CDR3 region is CASSATGLEQYF. CDR3 coding DNA: TGTGCCAGCAGTGCCACAGGGCTCGAGCAGTACTTC.

The rearrangement uses TRBV10-1 and TRBJ1-2; 9 nucleotides align to TRBD1. With V trimmed by 10 bases and J by 2 bases, 14 bases remained unmatched. The CDR3 length is 16 residues. The germline CDR1 and CDR2 sequences are WNHNN and SYGVQD (reference sequence). This chain's CDR3 is CATQAGTGTSNYGYTF. The DNA of the CDR3 is TGCGCCACACAAGCCGGGACAGGGACTTCAAACTATGGCTACACCTTC.

Only a few counts were recorded for this clone. The chain joins TRBV7-9 to TRBJ2-7; possibly TRBD2 for D (5 bases). Germline CDR1 and CDR2: SEHNR and FQNEAQ (reference sequence). Trimming stripped 3 bases from V and 2 bases from J, with 11 bases between. CDR3 length: 14 residues. In DNA form, the CDR3 reads TGTGCCAGCAGCTTGGGAGATATCACCTACGAGCAGTACTTC. Translation: CASSLGDITYEQYF.

This CDR3 reads CASSDQTGPQETQYF. The DNA of the CDR3 is TGTGCCAGCAGCGATCAGACAGGGCCCCAAGAGACCCAGTACTTC. This rearrangement joins TRBV7-3 to TRBJ2-5; the match to TRBD1 covers 7 bases. Trimming took 5 bases from V and 1 from J; bases not matched to a gene: 7. Germline V lookup: CDR1 SGHTA, CDR2 FQGTGA. The CDR3 length is 15 residues.

This sequence joins TRBV19 and TRBJ1-2; 7 bases map to TRBD1. V lost 5 bases, J lost 6 bases, and 9 bases stayed unmatched. The length of the CDR3 is 14 residues. The germline CDR1 and CDR2 sequences are LNHDA and SQIVND (reference sequence). The CDR3 bases are TGTGCCAGTAGTCCTCGACAGGGATGGAATGGCTACACCTTC. It specifies CASSPRQGWNGYTF.

The rearrangement joins TRBV4-2 to TRBJ1-6; D might be TRBD1 (6 bases). The germline V gene encodes CDR1 LGHNA and CDR2 YNFKEQ. With 2 bases removed from V and 7 bases from J, the gap between germline ends came to 12 bases. The CDR3 runs to 15 residues. CDR3 loop: CASSQSDSQNSPLHF. In DNA form, the CDR3 reads TGTGCCAGCAGCCAATCGGACAGTCAAAATTCACCCCTCCACTTT.

This chain uses TRBV14 with TRBJ1-4; D uncertain. V gave up 1 base and J gave up 11 bases, with 17 bases separating them. The CDR3 has 15 residues. CDR1 SGHDN and CDR2 FVKESK come from the germline V gene. CDR3 residues: CASSQAGVVDGKLFF. CDR3 DNA sequence: TGTGCCAGCAGCCAAGCCGGGGTTGTTGATGGGAAACTGTTTTTT.

The J gene is TRBJ2-7, the V gene TRBV7-8; 12 bases map to TRBD2. This CDR3 is built from 14 residues. Germline values: CDR1 SGHVS, CDR2 FQNEAQ. V dropped 5 bases and J dropped 4; count of bases not matched to a gene: 3. The DNA for the CDR3 is TGTGCCAGCAGCACTAGCGGGGGGTCATACGAGCAGTACGTC. As protein: CASSTSGGSYEQYV.

V is TRBV4-3 and J is TRBJ2-3; D is undetermined. The germline V gene encodes CDR1 LGHNA and CDR2 YSLEER. The V end lost 3 bases, the J end lost 5 bases, and 15 bases lay between the germline ends. The CDR3 extends over 15 amino acids. The CDR3: CASSQWAVRKDTQYF. CDR3 DNA: TGCGCCAGCAGCCAGTGGGCAGTAAGGAAAGATACGCAGTATTTT.

This chain joins TRBV6-5 and TRBJ2-7, with 7 bases aligning to TRBD1. Germline V CDR1 and CDR2: MNHEY, SVGAGI. This CDR3 comprises 14 residues. Trimming removed 6 bases from V and 2 bases from J; junction bases left unmatched: 7. CDR3 DNA sequence: TGTGCCAGCAGATCCGACAGGGTACCCTACGAGCAGTACGTC. Its protein is CASRSDRVPYEQYV.

The CDR3 here is CASSRRTGDYGYTF. As DNA, the CDR3 is TGCGCCAGCAGCCGCCGAACAGGGGACTATGGCTACACCTTC. The chain carries TRBV5-1 and TRBJ1-2; 7 bases align to TRBD1. Trimming removed 4 bases from V and 3 bases from J; junction bases left unmatched: 6. The CDR3 spans 14 residues. Germline lookup yields CDR1 SGHRS and CDR2 YFSETQ.

The chain uses TRBV4-1 and TRBJ1-5; D is uncertain. This CDR3 comprises 15 residues. Germline values: CDR1 MGHRA, CDR2 YSYEKL. The ends were cut back, 1 base at V and 4 bases at J, with 11 bases in the middle. CDR3 nucleotide sequence: TGCGCCAGCAGCCAAGGGGCAAGTGCGAATCAGCCCCAGCATTTT. It translates to CASSQGASANQPQHF.

The chain recombines TRBV6-5 with TRBJ2-5; 8 bases align to TRBD2. The CDR3 runs 13 residues. Germline trimming cut 8 bases from V and 7 bases from J; bases unmatched to any gene: 9. Germline loops: CDR1 MNHEY, CDR2 SVGAGI. The CDR3 here is CASASGGVGTQYF. The CDR3 region has the DNA TGTGCCAGCGCGTCGGGAGGGGTGGGGACCCAGTACTTC.

This rearrangement joins TRBV10-3 to TRBJ2-3; D perhaps matches TRBD2 (7 bases). The CDR3 loop spans 15 amino acids. Germline assignment: CDR1 ENHRY and CDR2 SYGVKD. V was trimmed by 4 bases and J by 4 bases, leaving 15 bases between them. The CDR3 nucleotides are TGTGCCATCAGTGTTGGGGGGGCCGGTGCAGATACGCAGTATTTT. Its translation is CAISVGGAGADTQYF.